There are many counts of the clone carrying this T cell receptor (beta chain). Its antigen is unidentified. The sample originates from a study of T-cell reconstitution after alpha-beta-depleted transplantation in children. Unique molecular identifiers were incorporated during preparation of the TCRbeta library. TCRdb itself ran the PCR reads through MiXCR, one entry per CDR3 protein. The table lists 200,000 to 250,000 distinct CDR3 sequences, roughly a tenth of them singletons, with 28% in the top ten. Germline loops: CDR1 MDHEN, CDR2 SYDVKM. The CDR3 is 13 residues long. V was cut by 2 bases and J by 5 bases, with 7 bases left in between. Study-wide findings and caveats: Surviving recipient T cells and intrathymic progenitors accounted for some patients' high TCRbeta diversity at day 60. Two months or so post-transplant, alpha-beta T cells reportedly derived from several hundred expanded graft clones. When one year had passed after transplant, most T-cell counts and diversity came from newly produced T cells.

Here the sequenced sample was PBMCs, taken before TCRalphabeta/CD19-depleted stem cell transplant. The rearrangement links TRBV28 to TRBJ2-1; D uncertain. The TCR originated in a child less than two years old with acute myeloid leukemia, due to receive a stem cell transplant. The CDR3 sequence is CASSLSRDNEQFF. CDR3 sequence (DNA): TGTGCCAGCAGTTTAAGCCGGGACAATGAGCAGTTCTTC.